The next 29 T cell receptor beta chains were all read from a single sample in a study of T cells in Graves' hyperthyroidism and ophthalmopathy. Amplification yielded TCR beta CDR3 regions, with RNA transcripts as the source. The HTBI set primed first-round TCR CDR3 RT-PCR. TCRdb re-called the multiplex PCR reads through MiXCR, storing one row per CDR3 protein. The table includes 350,000 to 450,000 distinct CDR3 sequences, about 15% detected once. The sample was blood. These receptors were obtained from a woman in her sixties or seventies with Graves' hyperthyroidism.

The V and J genes are TRBV9 and TRBJ2-2; D is undetermined. The CDR3 is 15 residues long. Germline V CDR1 and CDR2: SGDLS, YYNGEE. The V and J ends lost 1 base and 2 bases respectively, with 9 bases between them. CDR3 region: CASSVSGPNTGELFF. The CDR3 DNA sequence: TGTGCCAGCAGCGTATCAGGCCCCAACACCGGGGAGCTGTTTTTT. Filled out from reference TRBV9 and TRBJ2-2, the complete variable domain reads DSGVTQTPKHLITATGQRVTLRCSPRSGDLSVYWYQQSLDQGLQFLIQYYNGEERAKGNILERFSAQQFPDLHSELNLSSLELGDSALYFCASSVSGPNTGELFFGEGSRLTVL.

V gene TRBV4-1 combines with J gene TRBJ2-1; 13 bases are shared with TRBD2. Unmatched junction bases numbered 5, after V lost 0 bases and J lost 0 bases. CDR3 length: 19 residues. From germline, CDR1 is MGHRA and CDR2 YSYEKL. Here the CDR3 DNA reads TGCGCCAGCAGCCAAGATGGACTAGCGGGGGTAAGCTCCTACAATGAGCAGTTCTTC. This encodes CASSQDGLAGVSSYNEQFF.

The CDR3 spells CATDYGSNQPQHF. CDR3 sequence (DNA): TGTGCCACCGACTACGGGAGCAATCAGCCCCAGCATTTT. The V call is TRBV19, the J call TRBJ1-5; D is uncertain. Trimming removed 10 bases at V and 1 base at J, with 11 bases between. CDR1 is LNHDA, CDR2 SQIVND, per germline (reference sequence). The CDR3 is made up of 13 amino acids.

Comment on this clonotype: A read error is likely, as this CDR3 ends without the conserved phenylalanine or tryptophan. The chain carries TRBV27 and TRBJ1-1; unclear D gene. CDR1 and CDR2 from the germline V gene are MNHEY and SMNVEV (reference sequence). The V and J ends lost 2 bases and 2 bases respectively, with 6 bases between them. The CDR3 is made up of 13 amino acids. The CDR3 DNA sequence: TGTGCCAGCAGTTTACTCGGAAACACTGAAGCTTTCTCT. Residues: CASSLLGNTEAFS.

This clonotype was counted many times. The V and J genes are TRBV3-1 and TRBJ2-1, with 8 bases that match TRBD2. Germline CDR1 is LGHDT and CDR2 is YNNKEL (reference sequence). This CDR3 is built from 16 residues. The trim removed 0 bases at V and 8 bases at J, leaving 9 bases unmatched. The CDR3 bases are TGTGCCAGCAGCCAAGAATCCGGACTAGCTAAAGATGAGCAGTTCTTC. This codes for CASSQESGLAKDEQFF.

In this sample, this clonotype turned up many times. The rearrangement links TRBV2 to TRBJ1-4; D is unresolved. The CDR3 sequence is 12 residues long. V was pared by 7 bases and J by 1 base, with 4 bases between. The germline V gene encodes CDR1 SNHLY and CDR2 FYNNEI. The CDR3 DNA follows: TGTGCCAGCATCCGAACTAATGAAAAACTGTTTTTT. Its protein is CASIRTNEKLFF.

This clonotype was counted at least ten times. The rearrangement links TRBV20-1 to TRBJ2-1; 8 bases agree with TRBD2. CDR3 length: 17 amino acids. V trimming: 2 bases; J trimming: 6 bases; junction bases outside the gene matches: 15. Germline V gives CDR1 DFQATT, CDR2 SNEGSKA (reference sequence). CDR3 sequence (DNA): TGCAGTGCTAGATCCTCATTGCGGCTAGCGGGTTTCAATGAGCAGTTCTTC. Translating gives CSARSSLRLAGFNEQFF.

This clonotype was observed a single time. V and J are TRBV20-1 and TRBJ2-3, with D tentatively TRBD2 (6 bases). Trimming stripped 2 bases from V and 4 bases from J, with 10 bases between. Germline V gives CDR1 DFQATT, CDR2 SNEGSKA (reference sequence). The CDR3 totals 13 residues. This chain's CDR3 is CSARTGAADTQYF. In DNA, the CDR3 is TGCAGTGCTAGAACGGGAGCAGCAGATACGCAGTATTTT.

The chain joins TRBV10-1 to TRBJ2-2; TRBD2 matches at 7 bases. The germline V gene has CDR1 WNHNN and CDR2 SYGVQD (reference sequence). The CDR3 spans 14 residues. In DNA, the CDR3 is TGCCGGGACCCAGCGGGACCAAACACCGGGGAGCTGTTTTTT. Translation gives CRDPAGPNTGELFF.

This clonotype has a count of ten or more. V is TRBV5-1 and J is TRBJ2-7; D ambiguous. This CDR3 contains 13 residues. From germline, CDR1 is SGHRS and CDR2 YFSETQ. The V and J ends lost 1 base and 3 bases respectively, with 8 bases between them. CDR3 residues: CASSLTPNYEQYF. The CDR3 DNA is TGCGCCAGCAGCTTGACCCCAAACTACGAGCAGTACTTC.

V gene TRBV29-1 combines with J gene TRBJ1-2; D possibly corresponds to TRBD1 (5 bases). There are 13 residues in the CDR3. CDR1 is SQVTM and CDR2 is ANQGSEA in the germline V gene. With 7 bases removed from V and 3 bases from J, the gap between germline ends came to 15 bases. The DNA of the CDR3 is TGCAGCGCCAACCGGGACGGATACTATGGCTACACCTTC. This codes for CSANRDGYYGYTF.

The sample holds many counts of this clonotype. The chain is built from TRBV27 and TRBJ2-1; tentatively, D is TRBD1 or TRBD2 (5 bases each). CDR3 length equals 14 residues. V lost 8 bases, J lost 0 bases, and 11 bases lay in between. The germline V gene encodes CDR1 MNHEY and CDR2 SMNVEV (reference sequence). DNA of the CDR3: TGTGCCAGCCGGGCAGGGAGCTCCTACAATGAGCAGTTCTTC. Translating gives CASRAGSSYNEQFF.

This chain connects TRBV30 to TRBJ1-1, with D unresolved. The CDR3 totals 12 residues. CDR1 and CDR2 from the germline V gene are GTSNPN and SVGIG (reference sequence). The V end lost 8 bases, the J end lost 4 bases, and 14 bases lay between the germline ends. The CDR3 DNA sequence: TGTGCCAGCACACGGGAGAGCACTGAAGCTTTCTTT. It encodes CASTRESTEAFF.

The sample holds many counts of this clonotype. The chain recombines TRBV2 with TRBJ2-1, with 13 bases aligning to TRBD2. The CDR3 is 12 residues long. Germline V gene data show CDR1 as SNHLY and CDR2 as FYNNEI. The trim removed 10 bases at V and 15 bases at J, leaving 9 bases unmatched. The CDR3 protein is CATGTSGIRVFF. For the CDR3, the DNA is TGTGCCACCGGGACTAGCGGGATCAGGGTGTTCTTC.

This clonotype was recorded at least ten times. This chain uses TRBV11-3 with TRBJ2-4; no firm D call. CDR1 and CDR2 (germline): SGHNT, YENEEA. V gave up 1 base and J gave up 6 bases, with 10 bases separating them. This CDR3 comprises 14 residues. The CDR3 here is CASSLGQPGNIQYF. The CDR3 DNA sequence: TGTGCCAGCAGCTTAGGCCAACCTGGAAACATTCAGTACTTC.

The sample holds many counts of this clonotype. This sequence joins TRBV29-1 and TRBJ1-1, with D tentatively TRBD1 (5 bases). Germline lookup yields CDR1 SQVTM and CDR2 ANQGSEA. This CDR3 is 14 amino acids long. Deletions cut 6 bases from V and 2 bases from J, with 16 bases between. CDR3 protein: CSVSIGVFNTEAFF. CDR3 bases: TGCAGCGTCTCTATAGGGGTCTTCAACACTGAAGCTTTCTTT.

This clonotype has a handful of counts. The genes are TRBV5-1 and TRBJ2-5; TRBD2 aligns across 7 bases. The CDR3 extends over 15 amino acids. Germline loops: CDR1 SGHRS, CDR2 YFSETQ. Unmatched junction bases numbered 9, after V lost 3 bases and J lost 4 bases. CDR3: CASSSGLTAAETQYF. CDR3 nucleotide sequence: TGCGCCAGCAGCTCGGGACTAACGGCCGCAGAGACCCAGTACTTC.

The chain links TRBV19 to TRBJ2-7; D is unresolved. Germline V gives CDR1 LNHDA, CDR2 SQIVND (reference sequence). The CDR3 loop spans 13 amino acids. V was cut by 3 bases and J by 2 bases, with 8 bases left in between. The CDR3 DNA is TGTGCCAGTAGTATGGCAGAAACCTACGAGCAGTACTTC. This encodes CASSMAETYEQYF.

This clonotype was found many times. The chain employs TRBV28 and TRBJ2-1, with TRBD1 matching over 7 bases. Germline V CDR1 and CDR2: MDHEN, SYDVKM. CDR3 length: 12 amino acids. The V gene end was trimmed by 9 bases and the J gene end by 8 bases; junction bases not matched to a gene: 7. DNA for the CDR3: TGTGCCAGTGAAGGGGGCGCGGATGAGCAGTTCTTC. This sequence encodes CASEGGADEQFF. Full variable domain (missing parts from reference TRBV28 and TRBJ2-1): DVKVTQSSRYLVKRTGEKVFLECVQDMDHENMFWYRQDPGLGLRLIYFSYDVKMKEKGDIPEGYSVSREKKERFSLILESASTNQTSMYLCASEGGADEQFFGPGTRLTVL.

In its sample, this clonotype was seen many times. V gene TRBV13 combines with J gene TRBJ1-1; D remains ambiguous. With 1 base removed from V and 4 bases from J, the gap between germline ends came to 4 bases. This CDR3 comprises 12 residues. Germline V gene sequence: CDR1 PRHDT, CDR2 FYEKMQ (reference sequence). CDR3 bases: TGTGCCAGCAGCTTAGAACGCACTGAAGCTTTCTTT. Translated, it gives CASSLERTEAFF.

This clonotype was observed at least ten times. The chain has TRBV6-6 and TRBJ2-5; D is uncertain. Trimming left V 3 bases short and J 5 bases short, with 7 bases between. Germline assignment: CDR1 MNHNY and CDR2 SVGAGI (reference sequence). The CDR3 has 12 residues. As DNA, the CDR3 is TGTGCCAGCAGTTATTCCCGGGAGACCCAGTACTTC. It encodes CASSYSRETQYF.

The J gene is TRBJ2-1, the V gene TRBV13; 11 bases line up with TRBD2. After removal of 1 base from V and 3 bases from J, the junction contained 5 bases not matched to a gene. In germline, CDR1 is PRHDT, CDR2 FYEKMQ (reference sequence). The CDR3 has 17 residues. The CDR3 sequence is CASSLVAGTSGYNEQFF. The CDR3 DNA sequence: TGTGCCAGCAGCTTAGTTGCCGGGACTAGCGGCTACAATGAGCAGTTCTTC.

The table lists this clonotype with a few counts. J is TRBJ2-7 and V is TRBV9, with 10 bases aligning to TRBD2. Germline V lookup: CDR1 SGDLS, CDR2 YYNGEE. The CDR3 has 16 residues. V was pared by 4 bases and J by 2 bases, with 9 bases of the junction left unmatched. The CDR3: CASSTGLARTPYEQYF. DNA for the CDR3: TGTGCCAGCAGCACGGGACTAGCGCGAACTCCCTACGAGCAGTACTTC.

This clonotype was seen at least ten times. The chain has TRBV12-3 or TRBV12-4 and TRBJ2-1, with 8 nucleotides matching TRBD2. CDR3 length: 16 amino acids. Germline trimming cut 7 bases from V and 4 bases from J; bases unmatched to any gene: 12. In DNA, the CDR3 is TGTGCCAGCACTCCCCCGGGACTAGACATATACAATGAGCAGTTCTTC. This codes for CASTPPGLDIYNEQFF.

V usage is TRBV11-3 and J usage is TRBJ2-1; 13 positions match TRBD2. Per the germline V gene, CDR1 is SGHNT and CDR2 is YENEEA. This CDR3 contains 17 residues. V lost 1 base, J lost 7 bases, and 7 bases stayed unmatched. CDR3 sequence reads: CASSLVGLAGVYNEQFF. The CDR3 nucleotides read TGTGCCAGCAGCTTAGTTGGACTAGCGGGAGTTTATAATGAGCAGTTCTTC. Drawing the rest from reference TRBV11-3 and TRBJ2-1, the complete variable domain is EAGVVQSPRYKIIEKKQPVAFWCNPISGHNTLYWYLQNLGQGPELLIRYENEEAVDDSQLPKDRFSAERLKGVDSTLKIQPAELGDSAVYLCASSLVGLAGVYNEQFFGPGTRLTVL.

This clonotype was observed at least ten times. The chain is built from TRBV28 and TRBJ2-7; weak D call: TRBD2 (6 bases). There are 18 residues in the CDR3. CDR1 MDHEN and CDR2 SYDVKM come from the germline V gene. Trimming removed 4 bases at V and 1 base at J, with 23 bases between. The CDR3 coding sequence is TGTGCCAGCAGTTCGGGAAGGCGGGACTCTCAACGGTCCTACGAGCAGTACTTC. This encodes CASSSGRRDSQRSYEQYF. Full variable domain (remainder filled in from reference TRBV28 and TRBJ2-7): DVKVTQSSRYLVKRTGEKVFLECVQDMDHENMFWYRQDPGLGLRLIYFSYDVKMKEKGDIPEGYSVSREKKERFSLILESASTNQTSMYLCASSSGRRDSQRSYEQYFGPGTRLTVT.

This clonotype was counted between two and nine times. DNA for the CDR3: TGTGCCAGCAGCTTTATATTTAGCGGGACCTCCTACGAGCAGTACTTC. Amino acid sequence: CASSFIFSGTSYEQYF. The rearrangement links TRBV7-9 to TRBJ2-7, with 8 bases that match TRBD2. The CDR3 spans 16 residues. With V trimmed by 3 bases and J by 0 bases, 7 bases remained unmatched. Germline V lookup: CDR1 SEHNR, CDR2 FQNEAQ (reference sequence). Based on the CDR3 plus reference TRBV7-9 and TRBJ2-7, the full variable domain is DTGVSQNPRHKITKRGQNVTFRCDPISEHNRLYWYRQTLGQGPEFLTYFQNEAQLEKSRLLSDRFSAERPKGSFSTLEIQRTEQGDSAMYLCASSFIFSGTSYEQYFGPGTRLTVT.

This clonotype was counted at least ten times. V is TRBV5-4 and J is TRBJ1-2; TRBD1 agrees at 7 bases. CDR1 and CDR2 (germline): SGHNT, YYREEE (reference sequence). Trimming cost V 4 bases and J 8 bases; bases outside gene matches: 5. The CDR3 covers 12 residues. CDR3: CASSMGTEGYTF. Written as DNA, the CDR3 is TGTGCCAGCAGCATGGGGACAGAAGGCTACACCTTC.

This clonotype showed up many times. This chain connects TRBV27 to TRBJ2-3; D is perhaps TRBD1 (6 bases). The CDR3 is 14 amino acids. With 3 bases removed from V and 8 bases from J, the gap between germline ends came to 15 bases. In germline, CDR1 is MNHEY, CDR2 SMNVEV (reference sequence). CDR3 protein: CASSFARGEGTQYF. CDR3 DNA: TGTGCCAGCAGTTTTGCCAGGGGCGAGGGTACGCAGTATTTT.